The 12 T cell receptor beta chains listed next were all sequenced from one sample in a study of T-cell memory formation after mild COVID-19. TCRdb re-called the 5' RACE reads with MiXCR, one entry per CDR3 protein. The sample has over 400,000 distinct CDR3 sequences, about 22% seen once. Sequencing was carried out using PBMCs or a T cell subset sorted from them (not recorded which). These receptors originate from an adult woman who had mild COVID-19 (a few samples of this study predate the infection). Cell type and time point are not known.

This clonotype has a handful of counts. The V gene is TRBV29-1, the J gene TRBJ1-3; 8 nucleotides match TRBD1. This CDR3 has 12 amino acids. The ends lost 6 bases at V and 4 bases at J; junction bases unmatched: 2. Per the germline V gene, CDR1 is SQVTM and CDR2 is ANQGSEA. CDR3 DNA sequence: TGCAGCGTGCGACAGGGGGGAAACACCATATATTTT. Amino acids: CSVRQGGNTIYF.

This clonotype has a handful of counts. The chain joins TRBV20-1 to TRBJ2-5, with 7 bases lining up with TRBD1. Germline CDR1 DFQATT, CDR2 SNEGSKA (reference sequence). J lost 10 bases, V lost 0 bases, and 8 bases had no gene match. The CDR3 sequence is 13 residues long. DNA for the CDR3: TGCAGTGCTAGAGATCCGGCAGGGGGTTTCCAGTACTTC. Translated, it gives CSARDPAGGFQYF.

The chain carries TRBV12-3 or TRBV12-4 and TRBJ2-1; no clear D gene. Trimming removed 1 base at V and 7 bases at J, with 5 bases between. The CDR3 covers 12 residues. CDR3 sequence (DNA): TGTGCCAGCAGTTTAGGGTGGAATGAGCAGTTCTTC. It codes for CASSLGWNEQFF.

V is TRBV4-1 and J is TRBJ2-2; D may be TRBD2 (6 bases). Per the germline V gene, CDR1 is MGHRA and CDR2 is YSYEKL. Trimming took off 11 bases at V and 2 bases at J, with 12 bases between the two ends. This CDR3 is built from 13 residues. The CDR3 DNA reads as TGCGCCTCACGGGGACTCAACACCGGGGAGCTGTTTTTT. As protein: CASRGLNTGELFF.

In this sample, this clonotype turned up a few times. The chain employs TRBV14 and TRBJ2-2; D is ambiguous. From germline, CDR1 is SGHDN and CDR2 FVKESK. V dropped 1 base and J dropped 4 bases, with 10 bases sitting between them. The CDR3 sequence is 15 residues long. The CDR3 is CASSQGGLRTGELFF. CDR3 sequence (DNA): TGTGCCAGCAGCCAAGGAGGCCTGCGCACCGGGGAGCTGTTTTTT. Combining the CDR3 with reference TRBV14 and TRBJ2-2 gives the whole variable domain EAGVTQFPSHSVIEKGQTVTLRCDPISGHDNLYWYRRVMGKEIKFLLHFVKESKQDESGMPNNRFLAERTGGTYSTLKVQPAELEDSGVYFCASSQGGLRTGELFFGEGSRLTVL.

The gene calls are TRBV29-1 and TRBJ2-2, with D tentatively TRBD1 (6 bases). V was shortened by 6 bases and J by 6 bases, with 20 bases between the two germline ends. The CDR3 is 15 amino acids. The germline V gene has CDR1 SQVTM and CDR2 ANQGSEA. The DNA for the CDR3 is TGCAGCGTCGGCTCGGCAGGGGAACTACCCGGGGAGCTGTTTTTT. This encodes CSVGSAGELPGELFF.

This clonotype was counted a few times. The CDR3 spells CASSTRLAGGRDTQYF. DNA for the CDR3: TGTGCCAGCAGCACCCGACTAGCGGGAGGGCGTGATACGCAGTATTTT. The chain joins TRBV7-9 to TRBJ2-3, with 14 bases fitting TRBD2. Germline CDR1 is SEHNR and CDR2 is FQNEAQ (reference sequence). This CDR3 comprises 16 residues. The V segment lost 5 bases and the J segment 6 bases; nucleotides outside the gene matches: 7.

This clonotype showed up just a few times. The CDR3 loop is CASSPGSSNTEAFF. The CDR3 region has the DNA TGCGCCAGCAGCCCGGGTTCGTCGAACACTGAAGCTTTCTTT. This rearrangement joins TRBV5-1 to TRBJ1-1; D unclear. V was clipped by 4 bases and J by 1 base, with 11 bases between them. Looked up from germline, CDR1 is SGHRS and CDR2 is YFSETQ. There are 14 residues in the CDR3.

The table lists this clonotype with a few counts. V gene TRBV11-1 combines with J gene TRBJ2-7; D might be TRBD2 (5 bases). Germline-derived CDR1 and CDR2 are SGHAT and FQDESV (reference sequence). The CDR3 extends over 13 amino acids. Trimming stripped 5 bases from V and 4 bases from J, with 12 bases between. The CDR3 DNA reads TGTGCCAGCAGCCTGTCACTAGAATACGAGCAGTACTTC. The encoded protein is CASSLSLEYEQYF.

The J gene is TRBJ2-7, the V gene TRBV5-1; possibly TRBD1 for D (6 bases). Germline CDR1 reads SGHRS; CDR2 reads YFSETQ. The CDR3 sequence is 14 residues long. The ends were cut back, 1 base at V and 4 bases at J, with 12 bases in the middle. The CDR3 DNA reads TGCGCCAGCAGCTTGTTGACAGGACCTTACGAGCAGTACTTC. Residues: CASSLLTGPYEQYF.

J is TRBJ2-2 and V is TRBV7-8, with D tentatively TRBD1 or TRBD2 (5 bases each). Per germline, CDR1 SGHVS and CDR2 FQNEAQ. This CDR3 has 18 amino acids. Deletions cut 1 base from V and 5 bases from J, with 20 bases between. CDR3 amino acids: CASSLVPRGQGTTGELFF. The CDR3 bases are TGTGCCAGCAGCTTAGTACCGCGAGGGCAGGGAACGACCGGGGAGCTGTTTTTT.

V is TRBV7-6 and J is TRBJ2-7; 9 bases line up with TRBD1. The CDR3 is 12 amino acids. V trimming: 5 bases; J trimming: 5 bases; junction bases outside the gene matches: 1. In germline, CDR1 is SGHVS, CDR2 FNYEAQ. In DNA, the CDR3 is TGTGCCAGCAGCCGACAGGGGGACGAGCAGTACTTC. Its protein product is CASSRQGDEQYF.